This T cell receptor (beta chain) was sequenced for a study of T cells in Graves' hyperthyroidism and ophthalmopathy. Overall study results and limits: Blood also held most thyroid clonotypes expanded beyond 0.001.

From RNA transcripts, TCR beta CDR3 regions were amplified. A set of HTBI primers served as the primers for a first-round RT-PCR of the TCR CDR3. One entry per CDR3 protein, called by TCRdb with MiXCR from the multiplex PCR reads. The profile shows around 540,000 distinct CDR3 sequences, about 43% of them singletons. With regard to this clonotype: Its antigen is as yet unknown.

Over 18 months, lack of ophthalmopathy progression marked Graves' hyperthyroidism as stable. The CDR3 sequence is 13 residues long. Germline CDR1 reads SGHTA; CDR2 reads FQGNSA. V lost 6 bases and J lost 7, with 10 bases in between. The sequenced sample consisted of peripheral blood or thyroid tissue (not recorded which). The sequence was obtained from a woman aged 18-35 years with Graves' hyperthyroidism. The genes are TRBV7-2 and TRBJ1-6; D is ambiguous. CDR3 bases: TGTGCCAGCAGTTATTCAGAGAATTCACCCCTCCACTTT. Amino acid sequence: CASSYSENSPLHF.